These 22 T cell receptor beta chains were all obtained from the same sample, sequenced in a study of cytomegalovirus exposure and HLA in healthy donors. Both 60 Vbeta primers and 13 Jbeta primers went into the PCR. The protocol was immunoSEQ multiplex PCR, while the TCRdb copy is restricted to in-frame clones and leaves out a portion. The sample lists under 150,000 clones; 65% to 85% were seen once. The sequencing input was PBMCs. These receptors were obtained from a woman younger than 30 in good health and CMV-seronegative.

The CDR3 spells CASSLGDRLAKNIQYF. The CDR3 DNA is TGTGCCAGCAGCTTGGGGGACAGATTAGCCAAAAACATTCAGTACTTC. The V and J genes are TRBV5-6 and TRBJ2-4; TRBD1 aligns across 7 bases. Germline V lookup: CDR1 SGHDT, CDR2 YYEEEE. V shed 0 bases, J shed 0 bases, and the junction held 3 bases outside the gene matches. CDR3 length: 16 amino acids.

This clone was detected a few times. The J gene is TRBJ2-7, the V gene TRBV5-1, with 8 nucleotides matching TRBD2. V was pared by 0 bases and J by 4 bases, with 6 bases of the junction left unmatched. CDR3 length: 15 amino acids. Germline-derived CDR1 and CDR2 are SGHRS and YFSETQ. The CDR3, as DNA: TGCGCCAGCAGCTTGGCCACGGGGGGGGTTTACGAGCAGTACTTC. Translated, it gives CASSLATGGVYEQYF.

The rearrangement joins TRBV6-6 to TRBJ1-1, with D maybe TRBD1 (5 bases). V was shortened by 5 bases and J by 3 bases, with 13 bases between the two germline ends. This CDR3 is 14 amino acids long. Germline CDR1 is MNHNY and CDR2 is SVGAGI (reference sequence). This chain's CDR3 is CASSKNQGHTEAFF. CDR3 coding DNA: TGTGCCAGCAGTAAGAACCAGGGCCACACTGAAGCTTTCTTT.

This chain joins TRBV29-1 and TRBJ1-4; 9 positions agree with TRBD1. With V trimmed by 4 bases and J by 8 bases, 8 bases remained unmatched. The CDR3 runs 14 residues. CDR1 and CDR2 (germline): SQVTM, ANQGSEA. The CDR3 region has the DNA TGCAGCGTTGCCGAGCCCGGGACAGGGGAAAAACTGTTTTTT. It is translated as CSVAEPGTGEKLFF.

In this sample, this clone turned up a few times. The chain combines TRBV19 with TRBJ1-1, with no clear D. Germline CDR1 LNHDA, CDR2 SQIVND (reference sequence). The CDR3 runs to 14 residues. V lost 5 bases, J lost 0 bases, and 10 bases lay in between. Written as DNA, the CDR3 is TGTGCCAGTAGTGTCTTATCTATGAACACTGAAGCTTTCTTT. It translates to CASSVLSMNTEAFF. The whole variable domain, remainder taken from reference TRBV19 and TRBJ1-1, is DGGITQSPKYLFRKEGQNVTLSCEQNLNHDAMYWYRQDPGQGLRLIYYSQIVNDFQKGDIAEGYSVSREKKESFPLTVTSAQKNPTAFYLCASSVLSMNTEAFFGQGTRLTVV.

V is TRBV5-1 and J is TRBJ2-7; D gene uncertain. This CDR3 contains 13 residues. The germline V and J ends were trimmed by 5 bases and 6 bases, with 15 bases remaining between them. Per the germline V gene, CDR1 is SGHRS and CDR2 is YFSETQ. CDR3 amino acids: CASSVEVSSEQYF. The CDR3 region has the DNA TGCGCCAGCAGTGTAGAGGTTTCTTCCGAGCAGTACTTC.

The CDR3, as DNA: TGTGCCAGCAGCTCCGGGGGGGGGCGCAGCGGGGAGCAGTACTTC. Its protein product is CASSSGGGRSGEQYF. The V and J genes are TRBV7-9 and TRBJ2-7; 8 bases fit TRBD2. The V gene end was trimmed by 4 bases and the J gene end by 7 bases; junction bases not matched to a gene: 12. Germline V gene lookup returns CDR1 SEHNR and CDR2 FQNEAQ (reference sequence). This CDR3 region has 15 residues.

This clone was observed a few times. The chain couples TRBV6-1 to TRBJ2-1; possibly TRBD2 for D (6 bases). The germline V gene encodes CDR1 MNHNS and CDR2 SASEGT. There are 15 residues in the CDR3. Trimming removed 6 bases at V and 5 bases at J, with 17 bases between. The CDR3, as DNA: TGTGCCAGCAGCTGGGGGGTCCGGGTGGACAATGAGCAGTTCTTC. Protein: CASSWGVRVDNEQFF.

The chain links TRBV6-5 to TRBJ2-7; 14 nucleotides agree with TRBD2. With 5 bases clipped from V and 6 bases from J, the junction kept 6 bases outside the gene matches. There are 15 residues in the CDR3. The germline V gene has CDR1 MNHEY and CDR2 SVGAGI. The CDR3 bases are TGTGCCAGCAGTCTGGGACTAGCGGGAGCTGGCGAGCAGTACTTC. This sequence encodes CASSLGLAGAGEQYF.

J is TRBJ1-4 and V is TRBV2; no firm D call. Trimming pared 6 bases from V and 7 bases from J, leaving 6 bases between. The germline gives CDR1 SNHLY, CDR2 FYNNEI. The CDR3 sequence is 11 residues long. Here the CDR3 DNA reads TGTGCCAGCAGAACTTCTGAAAAACTGTTTTTT. Protein product: CASRTSEKLFF.

This sequence joins TRBV7-7 and TRBJ2-1; D is uncertain. This CDR3 has 13 amino acids. V shed 3 bases and J shed 5 bases, with 8 bases lying between them. Per germline, CDR1 SSHAT and CDR2 FNYEAQ (reference sequence). CDR3 loop: CASSFGPDNEQFF. CDR3 in DNA: TGTGCCAGCAGCTTTGGGCCGGACAATGAGCAGTTCTTC.

The chain combines TRBV5-1 with TRBJ2-1; a weak D match, TRBD1 (6 bases). Germline V lookup: CDR1 SGHRS, CDR2 YFSETQ. V lost 4 bases, J lost 3 bases, and 11 bases lay in between. This CDR3 has 14 residues. This chain's CDR3 is CASSPGQIYNEQFF. The CDR3 DNA reads TGCGCCAGCAGCCCTGGACAGATCTACAATGAGCAGTTCTTC.

This clone appeared once. The chain links TRBV18 to TRBJ1-2, with 7 bases that match TRBD1. Germline assignment: CDR1 KGHSH and CDR2 LQKENI. Germline trimming cut 1 base from V and 6 bases from J; bases unmatched to any gene: 5. The CDR3 consists of 14 residues. CDR3 region: CASSPLDRIDGYTF. The CDR3 DNA sequence: TGTGCCAGCTCACCACTGGACAGGATCGATGGCTACACCTTC.

A few counts support this clone. The genes are TRBV14 and TRBJ2-5; TRBD2 matches 12 bases. The CDR3 contains 14 residues. Trimming at V came to 4 bases and at J to 4 bases, leaving 1 base not matched to a gene. Germline values: CDR1 SGHDN, CDR2 FVKESK. CDR3 nucleotides: TGTGCCAGCAGCCCTAGCGGGAGGGGAGAGACCCAGTACTTC. This sequence encodes CASSPSGRGETQYF.

The gene calls are TRBV29-1 and TRBJ2-7; possibly TRBD2 for D (7 bases). Germline CDR1 and CDR2: SQVTM and ANQGSEA. This CDR3 comprises 12 residues. Trimming took 3 bases from V and 5 from J, leaving 11 bases between them. In nucleotides, the CDR3 is TGCAGCGTTGACGGGGGGCTCGACGAGCAGTACTTC. It specifies CSVDGGLDEQYF.

The rearrangement joins TRBV4-1 to TRBJ1-5, with D possibly being TRBD1 (5 bases). Trimming pared 1 base from V and 3 bases from J, leaving 7 bases between. The CDR3 has 14 residues. The germline V gene has CDR1 MGHRA and CDR2 YSYEKL. CDR3 DNA: TGCGCCAGCAGCCAAGGACAGATCAATCAGCCCCAGCATTTT. Amino acid sequence: CASSQGQINQPQHF.

The CDR3 DNA reads as TGCGCCAGCAGCCTCGCCTTTTCCCCAACTGGACTCCAACCATCTTACGAGCAGTACTTC. Protein product: CASSLAFSPTGLQPSYEQYF. The rearrangement uses TRBV4-1 and TRBJ2-7; maybe TRBD2 (5 bases). The CDR3 runs 20 residues. V lost 4 bases to trimming and J lost 4 bases, with 32 bases between them. Looked up from germline, CDR1 is MGHRA and CDR2 is YSYEKL.

The rearrangement joins TRBV21-1 to TRBJ2-7; the table assigns TRBD2, which was not confirmed against the DNA. TRBV21-1 is labeled a pseudogene. This CDR3 has 15 residues. CDR3 DNA sequence: TGTGCCAGCATTAACGAGGTAGGAATTACCTACGAGCAGTACTTC. Translating gives CASINEVGITYEQYF.

The V and J genes are TRBV19 and TRBJ2-3; 12 bases line up with TRBD2. Germline assignment: CDR1 LNHDA and CDR2 SQIVND (reference sequence). There are 17 residues in the CDR3. J gave up 6 bases and V 5 bases, and 12 bases lay outside the gene matches. CDR3 in DNA: TGTGCCAGTAGTCCACAAGCCGGGACTAGCGGGCCCGATACGCAGTATTTT. This gives the protein CASSPQAGTSGPDTQYF.

This chain joins TRBV25-1 and TRBJ1-2; no reliable D call. There are 12 residues in the CDR3. Trimming pared 4 bases from V and 6 bases from J, leaving 9 bases between. Germline CDR1 is MGHDK and CDR2 is SYGVNS. CDR3 protein: CASSVREDGYTF. DNA of the CDR3: TGTGCCAGCAGTGTCCGGGAGGATGGCTACACCTTC.

This clone showed up just once. The chain recombines TRBV5-1 with TRBJ2-1; 8 bases fit TRBD2. J gave up 10 bases and V 5 bases, and 5 bases lay outside the gene matches. CDR3 length: 12 amino acids. In germline, CDR1 is SGHRS, CDR2 YFSETQ. The CDR3 region is CASRAGAEEQFF. Written as DNA, the CDR3 is TGCGCCAGCAGAGCGGGAGCGGAGGAGCAGTTCTTC. Based on the CDR3 plus reference TRBV5-1 and TRBJ2-1, the full variable domain is KAGVTQTPRYLIKTRGQQVTLSCSPISGHRSVSWYQQTPGQGLQFLFEYFSETQRNKGNFPGRFSGRQFSNSRSEMNVSTLELGDSALYLCASRAGAEEQFFGPGTRLTVL.

V and J are TRBV5-4 and TRBJ2-3; 7 nucleotides line up with TRBD2. In germline, CDR1 is SGHNT, CDR2 YYREEE (reference sequence). The CDR3 totals 16 residues. V dropped 4 bases and J dropped 3; count of bases not matched to a gene: 11. Written as DNA, the CDR3 is TGTGCCAGCAGCCCAGCTAGCGGTTGGGGGACAGATACGCAGTATTTT. It is translated as CASSPASGWGTDTQYF.